This T cell receptor (beta chain) emerged from a study of PD-L1 blockade in urothelial cancer. Study-level information: Patients commenced intravenous atezolizumab, 1,200 mg every 3 weeks, at some point between 2012 and 2014. Blood was analyzed 3 weeks (second dose) and 6 weeks after treatment start.

The length of the CDR3 is 17 residues. Looked up from germline, CDR1 is SEHNR and CDR2 is FQNEAQ (reference sequence). V lost 5 bases, J lost 0 bases, and 17 bases lay in between. Samples were collected from each patient before treatment and during treatment. Each patient gave between 1 and 8 of them in total. Templates that were synthetic TCR analogs were spiked into each PCR. Libraries were prepared by immunoSEQ multiplex PCR; TCRdb keeps only in-frame clonotypes and omits some of them. The sample records about 51,000 clones, around 88% being singletons. The chain employs TRBV7-9 and TRBJ2-1, with D possibly being TRBD1 (6 bases). Here the sequenced sample was PBMCs, taken around atezolizumab (anti-PD-L1) treatment. The clonotype comes from a man aged 55 to 69 with urothelial cancer. The CDR3 region has the DNA TGTGCCAGCAGCCCTTCTTGGGACACGAGCTCCTACAATGAGCAGTTCTTC. Translation: CASSPSWDTSSYNEQFF.